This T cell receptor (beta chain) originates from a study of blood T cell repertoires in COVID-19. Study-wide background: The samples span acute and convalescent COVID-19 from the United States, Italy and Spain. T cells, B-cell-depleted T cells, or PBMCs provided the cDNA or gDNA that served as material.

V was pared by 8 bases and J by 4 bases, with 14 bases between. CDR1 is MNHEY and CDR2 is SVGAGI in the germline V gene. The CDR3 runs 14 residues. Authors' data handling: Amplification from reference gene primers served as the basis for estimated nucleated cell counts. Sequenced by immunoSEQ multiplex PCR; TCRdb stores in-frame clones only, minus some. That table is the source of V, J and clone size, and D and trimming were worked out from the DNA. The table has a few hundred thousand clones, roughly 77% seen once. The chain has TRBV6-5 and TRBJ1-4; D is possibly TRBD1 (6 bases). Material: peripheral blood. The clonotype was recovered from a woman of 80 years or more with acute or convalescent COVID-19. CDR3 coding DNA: TGTGCCAGCCAAGAGGGGGTCCTTAATGAAAAACTGTTTTTT. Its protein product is CASQEGVLNEKLFF.